What follows is one T cell receptor (beta chain) and its context. V was trimmed by 2 bases and J by 9 bases, leaving 14 bases between them. The germline V gene encodes CDR1 MDHEN and CDR2 SYDVKM. CDR3 length: 15 amino acids. The data belong to a study of blood T cell repertoires in COVID-19. Study context: Whether acute or convalescent, the COVID-19 samples came from the United States, Italy and Spain. T cells, B-cell-depleted T cells, or PBMCs supplied cDNA or gDNA.

Per the original data handling: Nucleated cell number was recorded as an estimate derived from reference gene primer amplification. The method was immunoSEQ multiplex PCR; TCRdb's version includes in-frame clones alone and lacks a portion of them. V and J calls and clone size are those listed in that table; D and trimming were worked out from the DNA. Here the sample spans 100,000 to 120,000 clones, approximately 82% being singletons. This sequence originates from a woman of 80 years or more with acute or convalescent COVID-19. Sequencing was done on a sample of peripheral blood. The chain links TRBV28 to TRBJ1-6, with D possibly matching TRBD1 (6 bases). The CDR3 protein is CASSLGGARSSPLHF. The CDR3 coding sequence is TGTGCCAGCAGTTTAGGGGGGGCTCGTAGTTCACCCCTCCACTTT.